This T cell receptor (beta chain) was captured in a study of OX40 agonist ivuxolimab in advanced cancers. About the research overall: Averaging about 60 years in age, with a range of about 20 to 90, the cohort was 80% to 90% male.

Details on this clone: Its antigen is unknown.

Study-level findings and limits: Compared with others, partial responders at 0.1-3.0 mg/kg displayed clonal expansion among the lowest.

This CDR3 has 15 amino acids. V was trimmed by 4 bases and J by 2 bases, leaving 15 bases between them. The V gene's germline CDR1 is MNHNS and CDR2 SASEGT. TCRdb's table, derived via immunoSEQ multiplex PCR, lists solely in-frame clones and lacks some. This repertoire shows about 98,000 clones, around 88% found once; its top ten account for about 0.5%. V gene TRBV6-1 combines with J gene TRBJ2-7, with a possible D match to TRBD1 (6 bases). Sequenced here: CD4+ or CD8+ T cells sorted from blood, sampled in a trial of the OX40 agonist ivuxolimab. This clonotype was sampled from an adult with an advanced solid tumor such as melanoma, head and neck, liver or kidney cancer. DNA of the CDR3: TGTGCCAGCAGTGCCCGTGAAGGGGGAACCTACGAGCAGTACTTC. It specifies CASSAREGGTYEQYF.